This is a list of T cell receptor beta chains from one sample in a study of T-cell memory formation after mild COVID-19. TCRdb re-called the 5' RACE reads through MiXCR, storing one row per CDR3 protein. Among about 150,000 distinct CDR3 sequences, about 14% were seen once, and the ten largest hold 13% to 15%. The sample comprised PBMCs or a T cell subset sorted from them (not recorded which). Every receptor here comes from an adult woman who had mild COVID-19 (a few samples of this study predate the infection). Cell type and time point are not known. CDR3s include the opening cysteine and the closing phenylalanine or tryptophan. D genes are given only for firm matches. Rows may omit the clone size; those that give it use once, few, many or a size class.

TRBJ1-1,NA,TRBV12-3/TRBV12-4,few,TGTGCCAGCAGTACCCTCGGGCCTGAAGCTTTCTTT,CASSTLGPEAFF
TRBJ2-1,NA,TRBV20-1,many,TGCAGTGCCGACCCCGGGGCGGGATTCTCCTACAATGAGCAGTTCTTC,CSADPGAGFSYNEQFF
TRBJ2-5,NA,TRBV10-3,few,TGTGCCATCAAAGGCCAAGGAGAGACCCAGTACTTC,CAIKGQGETQYF
TRBJ2-1,TRBD2,TRBV19,NA,TGTGCCAGTAGGACAGCGGGGTTCGACAATGAGCAGTTCTTC,CASRTAGFDNEQFF
TRBJ2-1,NA,TRBV30,NA,TGTGCCTGGAGTGTACTTCTGGGGTCGGGTGAGCAGTTCTTC,CAWSVLLGSGEQFF
TRBJ2-1,TRBD2,TRBV7-9,few,TGTGCCAGCAGCTCCACCTCCGGGACTAGCGGCTACAATGAGCAGTTCTTC,CASSSTSGTSGYNEQFF
TRBJ2-1,TRBD2,TRBV24-1,many,TGTGCCACCAGTGACCCGGGCGGTAGCGGGAGTGTCTATGAGCAGTTCTTC,CATSDPGGSGSVYEQFF
TRBJ2-2,NA,TRBV24-1,NA,TGTGCCACCAGCTCGGTATCGGGGGTCGGGGAGCTGTTTTTT,CATSSVSGVGELFF
TRBJ2-3,TRBD2,TRBV4-2,NA,TGTGCCAGCAGCCCGGAGACTAGCGGCCTCACAGATACGCAGTATTTT,CASSPETSGLTDTQYF
TRBJ2-3,NA,TRBV20-1,many,TGCAGTGCGAAGAGGGCGATTTCTAGCACAGATACGCAGTATTTT,CSAKRAISSTDTQYF
TRBJ2-5,TRBD2,TRBV5-1,few,TGCGCCAGCAGCCCAGCGGGGGGTCGAGAGACCCAGTACTTC,CASSPAGGRETQYF
TRBJ2-5,NA,TRBV29-1,few,TGCAGCGTTGGGGGTCGAGAAGAGACCCAGTACTTC,CSVGGREETQYF
TRBJ1-1,TRBD1,TRBV5-1,NA,TGCGCCAGCAGCCAGTCGGCCGGGACAGGGACCACTGAAGCTTTCTTT,CASSQSAGTGTTEAFF
TRBJ2-5,NA,TRBV12-3/TRBV12-4,NA,TGTGCCAGCAGTTTCGAGTTGAAAATATCGGGGCACCAAGAGACCCAGTACTTC,CASSFELKISGHQETQYF
TRBJ2-7,NA,TRBV7-2,NA,TGTGCCAGCAGCTTAGGCCCGGGGACGGCCTACGAGCAGTACTTC,CASSLGPGTAYEQYF
TRBJ2-5,NA,TRBV29-1,many,TGCAGCGTTGGCCGAGGGGAGACCCAGTACTTC,CSVGRGETQYF
TRBJ2-1,NA,TRBV4-1,NA,TGCGCCAGCAGCCAAATCTCTCGAGGCGTGGGGGTAGTGGGGACAAGCTCCTACAATGAGCAGTTCTTC,CASSQISRGVGVVGTSSYNEQFF
TRBJ2-2,NA,TRBV5-1,NA,TGCGCCAGCAGCTTGGTTGGGACAACGAACACCGGGGAGCTGTTTTTT,CASSLVGTTNTGELFF
TRBJ2-5,NA,TRBV6-2/TRBV6-3,few,TGTGCCAGCAGTTACTCGACCAGGGGCAGAGAGACCCAGTACTTC,CASSYSTRGRETQYF